This T cell receptor (beta chain) was obtained from a study of blood T cell repertoires in COVID-19. Between the trimmed V and J ends, which lost 5 bases and 7 bases, there was a span of 9 bases. Germline-derived CDR1 and CDR2 are SGHAT and FQNNGV. The CDR3 sequence is 11 residues long. Sequencing was performed with immunoSEQ multiplex PCR; in TCRdb, only in-frame clones are kept and a portion is missing. The sample has some 170,000 clones; approximately 84% are singletons. Sequenced sample: PBMCs or T cells enriched from blood (not recorded which). V and J are TRBV11-2 and TRBJ2-7; tentative D call: TRBD1 (6 bases). The sequence was obtained from a human donor with acute COVID-19. The donor label of this sample is uncertain. The CDR3 DNA follows: TGTGCCAGCAGCCCCGGACAGGAGCAGTACTTC. Amino acid sequence: CASSPGQEQYF. Drawing the rest from reference TRBV11-2 and TRBJ2-7, the complete variable domain is EAGVAQSPRYKIIEKRQSVAFWCNPISGHATLYWYQQILGQGPKLLIQFQNNGVVDDSQLPKDRFSAERLKGVDSTLKIQPAKLEDSAVYLCASSPGQEQYFGPGTRLTVT.